Following are 29 T cell receptor beta chains from one sample sequenced in a study of blood T cell repertoires in COVID-19. Produced via immunoSEQ multiplex PCR; TCRdb's table is partial and in-frame only. The sample holds about 300,000 clones, around nine tenths seen once. Sequencing used PBMCs or T cells enriched from blood (not recorded which). Source of these receptors: a woman in her 30s who had recovered from COVID-19.

The V call is TRBV10-3, the J call TRBJ2-2, with a tentative D call TRBD2 (6 bases). From germline, CDR1 is ENHRY and CDR2 SYGVKD. There are 15 residues in the CDR3. V lost 8 bases and J lost 0, with 13 bases in between. The CDR3 DNA sequence: TGTGCCATCCTCACTAGCTTATCGAACACCGGGGAGCTGTTTTTT. Translated, it gives CAILTSLSNTGELFF.

V and J are TRBV7-3 and TRBJ2-5, with 10 bases matching TRBD2. The CDR3 is made up of 14 amino acids. The V segment lost 3 bases and the J segment 5 bases; nucleotides outside the gene matches: 3. Germline V gives CDR1 SGHTA, CDR2 FQGTGA. This CDR3 is CASSLLAGGETQYF. DNA of the CDR3: TGTGCCAGCAGCTTGTTAGCGGGAGGCGAGACCCAGTACTTC.

The genes are TRBV5-1 and TRBJ2-3, with 9 bases aligning to TRBD1. The CDR3 runs 16 residues. Trimming took 1 base from V and 4 from J; bases not matched to a gene: 7. The germline gives CDR1 SGHRS, CDR2 YFSETQ. CDR3 sequence: CASSLRGQGTSDTQYF. In DNA, the CDR3 is TGCGCCAGCAGCTTGAGAGGACAGGGGACGTCAGATACGCAGTATTTT.

This clone was found many times. The chain couples TRBV30 to TRBJ1-2; D is unresolved. CDR1 and CDR2 (germline): GTSNPN, SVGIG (reference sequence). Trimming pared 2 bases from V and 1 base from J, leaving 8 bases between. The CDR3 consists of 13 residues. The CDR3 is CAWSTTRNYGYTF. The CDR3 DNA reads as TGTGCCTGGAGTACGACACGTAACTATGGCTACACCTTC.

The chain combines TRBV7-8 with TRBJ1-4, with 9 bases fitting TRBD1. CDR3 size: 16 residues. Germline V gene sequence: CDR1 SGHVS, CDR2 FQNEAQ. V lost 0 bases and J lost 7; bases outside the gene matches: 6. The CDR3 bases are TGTGCCAGCAGCTTAGCTAGGACAGGGGAGGCTGAAAAACTGTTTTTT. Translated, it gives CASSLARTGEAEKLFF.

This clone was recorded a few times. As the CDR3 is not closed by the conserved phenylalanine or tryptophan, this likely results from a read error. No DNA is shown, since the ends of the CDR3 on it are uncertain; the CDR3 is the one TCRdb lists. The chain links TRBV6-4 to TRBJ2-7; TRBD1 is the table's D call, not checked against the DNA. The CDR3 has 13 residues if both end residues are counted. The germline CDR1 and CDR2 sequences are MRHNA and SNTAGT. The CDR3 sequence is CASSPGQGCPSTL.

V is TRBV27 and J is TRBJ2-1; 7 bases line up with TRBD2. J was trimmed by 7 bases and V by 5 bases; bases with no gene match: 8. The CDR3 length is 14 residues. Germline V gene data show CDR1 as MNHEY and CDR2 as SMNVEV (reference sequence). The CDR3 coding sequence is TGTGCCAGCAGTCGACTAGCTGCGGGGAATGAGCAGTTCTTC. The encoded protein is CASSRLAAGNEQFF.

The V gene is TRBV9, the J gene TRBJ2-1; 12 positions agree with TRBD2. This CDR3 is 17 amino acids long. CDR1 and CDR2 (germline): SGDLS, YYNGEE. V lost 4 bases to trimming and J lost 9 bases; unmatched junction nucleotides: 14. This chain's CDR3 is CASSPRLAGEGQLEQFF. The CDR3 region has the DNA TGTGCCAGCAGCCCGCGACTAGCGGGAGAGGGTCAGCTTGAGCAGTTCTTC.

The chain employs TRBV12-3 or TRBV12-4 and TRBJ1-3; D perhaps matches TRBD1 (6 bases). The CDR3 spans 13 residues. Trimming left V 3 bases short and J 8 bases short, with 11 bases between. The chain's CDR3 is CASSFTGTDTIYF. CDR3 sequence (DNA): TGTGCCAGCAGTTTCACAGGGACGGACACCATATATTTT.

The V gene is TRBV7-6, the J gene TRBJ2-7, with D perhaps matching TRBD2 (7 bases). This CDR3 spans 16 amino acids. Deletions cut 4 bases from V and 5 bases from J, with 21 bases between. CDR1 and CDR2 (germline): SGHVS, FNYEAQ. This CDR3 is CASSSRGRTSYDEQYF. In DNA, the CDR3 is TGTGCCAGCAGCTCCCGGGGGCGGACTAGTTACGACGAGCAGTACTTC.

The CDR3 spells CAISESGNGYTF. The CDR3 DNA reads as TGTGCCATCAGTGAATCAGGGAATGGCTACACCTTC. The chain links TRBV10-3 to TRBJ1-2, with D possibly being TRBD1 (5 bases). The CDR3 is 12 amino acids. The ends were cut back, 3 bases at V and 6 bases at J, with 8 bases in the middle. CDR1 and CDR2 (germline): ENHRY, SYGVKD.

This chain uses TRBV27 with TRBJ2-1, with a weak D call TRBD1 (5 bases). The CDR3 contains 11 residues. In germline, CDR1 is MNHEY, CDR2 SMNVEV (reference sequence). Trimming removed 5 bases from V and 9 bases from J, with 8 bases in between. CDR3 DNA sequence: TGTGCCAGCAGTAGTAGGGGTGAGCAGTTCTTC. Translated: CASSSRGEQFF.

V is TRBV4-3 and J is TRBJ1-3, with 7 positions matching TRBD1. CDR1 is LGHNA and CDR2 is YSLEER in the germline V gene. The J segment lost 1 base and the V segment lost 0 bases, leaving 3 bases of the junction unmatched. The CDR3 is made up of 16 amino acids. Here the CDR3 reads CASSQEAGGSGNTIYF. Here the CDR3 DNA reads TGCGCCAGCAGCCAAGAGGCAGGGGGATCTGGAAACACCATATATTTT.

This clone was observed a single time. The chain uses TRBV15 and TRBJ1-4; maybe TRBD1 (5 bases). The CDR3 is 15 residues long. Trimming took 1 base from V and 8 from J, leaving 14 bases between them. In germline, CDR1 is LNHNV, CDR2 YYDKDF (reference sequence). The CDR3 spells CATSRGAGGGEKLFF. The DNA of the CDR3 is TGTGCCACCAGCAGAGGAGCGGGGGGAGGCGAAAAACTGTTTTTT.

The chain joins TRBV5-4 to TRBJ2-2; TRBD1 might be the D (5 bases). Trimming shortened V by 3 bases and J by 6 bases, and 6 bases separated the two germline ends. The CDR3 extends over 12 amino acids. Germline loops: CDR1 SGHNT, CDR2 YYREEE (reference sequence). The CDR3 nucleotides are TGTGCCAGCAGCTCCAGGGCCGGGGAGCTGTTTTTT. This codes for CASSSRAGELFF.

The CDR3: CASSRGQDYEQYF. CDR3 in DNA: TGTGCCAGCAGTCGGGGACAAGACTACGAGCAGTACTTC. The rearrangement joins TRBV28 to TRBJ2-7; a weak D match, TRBD1 (6 bases). The CDR3 consists of 13 residues. In germline, CDR1 is MDHEN, CDR2 SYDVKM. Trimming removed 5 bases from V and 3 bases from J, with 11 bases in between.

This clone was seen only a few times. The V call is TRBV30, the J call TRBJ1-6; possibly TRBD1 for D (6 bases). Germline assignment: CDR1 GTSNPN and CDR2 SVGIG (reference sequence). Trimming stripped 0 bases from V and 7 bases from J, with 10 bases between. CDR3 length equals 14 residues. CDR3 region: CAWSVQGGNSPLHF. The CDR3 nucleotides read TGTGCCTGGAGTGTACAGGGAGGGAATTCACCCCTCCACTTT.

DNA for the CDR3: TGTGCCAGCAGCCAAGGCGGACTAGCGGGCATACACAATGAGCAGTTCTTC. This translates into CASSQGGLAGIHNEQFF. This chain uses TRBV3-1 (or the pseudogene TRBV3-2) with TRBJ2-1; 11 nucleotides align to TRBD2. CDR1 is LGHDT, CDR2 YNNKEL, per germline (reference sequence). J was trimmed by 5 bases and V by 1 base; bases with no gene match: 7. The CDR3 length is 17 residues.

This clone turned up a few times. The chain carries TRBV6-5 and TRBJ2-6; tentative D call: TRBD2 (5 bases). The CDR3 has 15 residues. CDR1 is MNHEY, CDR2 SVGAGI, per germline. V shed 6 bases and J shed 0 bases, with 9 bases lying between them. The CDR3 coding sequence is TGTGCCAGCAGCACTACTAGCTCTGGGGCCAACGTCCTGACTTTC. Translated, it gives CASSTTSSGANVLTF.

The CDR3 nucleotides read TGTGCCAGTACCTCACAGGTGGGGGGTTGGACTGAAGCTTTCTTT. This translates into CASTSQVGGWTEAFF. This chain connects TRBV19 to TRBJ1-1; maybe TRBD1 (5 bases). Germline V gene lookup returns CDR1 LNHDA and CDR2 SQIVND (reference sequence). V lost 7 bases and J lost 5, with 20 bases in between. The CDR3 is 15 amino acids.

The chain recombines TRBV9 with TRBJ1-4, with 7 bases that match TRBD1. J gave up 6 bases and V 0 bases, and 8 bases lay outside the gene matches. Germline lookup yields CDR1 SGDLS and CDR2 YYNGEE. The CDR3 loop spans 16 amino acids. The CDR3 DNA is TGTGCCAGCAGCGTAGCTCTCAGGGGGGCGGATGAAAAACTGTTTTTT. As protein: CASSVALRGADEKLFF.

Only one count was recorded for this clone. CDR3 residues: CASSYQGAGGYTF. CDR3 nucleotide sequence: TGTGCCAGCAGTTATCAGGGGGCGGGTGGCTACACCTTC. The chain recombines TRBV5-5 with TRBJ1-2; 8 positions agree with TRBD1. Germline-derived CDR1 and CDR2 are SGHKS and YYEKEE (reference sequence). This CDR3 has 13 amino acids. J lost 7 bases, V lost 5 bases, and 7 bases had no gene match. The complete variable domain, with remaining parts taken from reference TRBV5-5 and TRBJ1-2, reads DAGVTQSPTHLIKTRGQQVTLRCSPISGHKSVSWYQQVLGQGPQFIFQYYEKEERGRGNFPDRFSARQFPNYSSELNVNALLLGDSALYLCASSYQGAGGYTFGSGTRLTVV.

The CDR3 region has the DNA TGTGCCAGCAGCTTGGGCAGCTCCTATAATTCACCCCTCCACTTT. This codes for CASSLGSSYNSPLHF. The V and J genes are TRBV5-4 and TRBJ1-6; D is unclear. Germline-derived CDR1 and CDR2 are SGHNT and YYREEE (reference sequence). The CDR3 has 15 residues. Trimming removed 0 bases at V and 0 bases at J, with 4 bases between.

This chain joins TRBV7-2 and TRBJ2-3; 11 bases match TRBD2. This CDR3 spans 16 amino acids. The junction had 10 bases not matched to a gene; V was cut back by 5 bases and J by 6 bases. CDR1 SGHTA and CDR2 FQGNSA come from the germline V gene. The CDR3 spells CASSPRIAGGGDTQYF. The CDR3 DNA is TGTGCCAGCAGCCCCCGGATAGCGGGAGGGGGGGATACGCAGTATTTT. Filled out from reference TRBV7-2 and TRBJ2-3, the complete variable domain reads GAGVSQSPSNKVTEKGKDVELRCDPISGHTALYWYRQSLGQGLEFLIYFQGNSAPDKSGLPSDRFSAERTGGSVSTLTIQRTQQEDSAVYLCASSPRIAGGGDTQYFGPGTRLTVL.

The chain has TRBV15 and TRBJ2-3, with 11 bases that match TRBD2. The germline gives CDR1 LNHNV, CDR2 YYDKDF (reference sequence). Trimming took 3 bases from V and 5 from J; bases not matched to a gene: 7. This CDR3 is 16 amino acids long. The CDR3 is CATSRLAGGPEDTQYF. CDR3 nucleotides: TGTGCCACCAGCAGGTTAGCGGGAGGGCCAGAAGATACGCAGTATTTT.

The gene calls are TRBV19 and TRBJ2-1, with D perhaps matching TRBD1 (6 bases). V was clipped by 5 bases and J by 8 bases, with 16 bases between them. The CDR3 consists of 14 residues. The germline CDR1 and CDR2 sequences are LNHDA and SQIVND (reference sequence). The CDR3 spells CASSFQTQGDEQFF. CDR3 in DNA: TGTGCCAGTAGTTTTCAAACACAGGGAGATGAGCAGTTCTTC.

The chain links TRBV11-1 to TRBJ1-2, with a possible D match to TRBD1 (6 bases). The CDR3 sequence is 14 residues long. Germline CDR1 SGHAT, CDR2 FQDESV (reference sequence). The V gene lost 6 bases and the J gene lost 8 bases, with 19 bases spanning the gap. Written as DNA, the CDR3 is TGTGCCAGCAGTCCTAGGCGGGGGGCAGGAGGCTACACCTTC. Translation gives CASSPRRGAGGYTF.

The V and J genes are TRBV10-3 and TRBJ2-2; 9 bases are shared with TRBD1. CDR1 is ENHRY and CDR2 is SYGVKD in the germline V gene. The CDR3 loop spans 15 amino acids. V lost 10 bases to trimming and J lost 5 bases; unmatched junction nucleotides: 11. The CDR3 DNA follows: TGTGCCACCAGAACGACAGGGGGGTATACCGGGGAGCTGTTTTTT. It encodes CATRTTGGYTGELFF.

The genes are TRBV27 and TRBJ2-7; 13 bases are shared with TRBD2. From germline, CDR1 is MNHEY and CDR2 SMNVEV (reference sequence). J lost 4 bases, V lost 7 bases, and 7 bases had no gene match. This CDR3 has 15 amino acids. Here the CDR3 DNA reads TGTGCCAGCAAGGATCGGACTAGCGGGAGATACGAGCAGTACTTC. It yields the protein CASKDRTSGRYEQYF.